These 27 T cell receptor beta chains were all obtained from the same sample, sequenced in a study of cytomegalovirus exposure and HLA in healthy donors. Assay: immunoSEQ multiplex PCR; the TCRdb copy retains only in-frame clones and omits some. The sample lists approximately 65,000 clones; about 90% were seen once. The sequenced sample was PBMCs. All receptors derive from a man between 18 and 35 years old in good health and CMV-seronegative.

This clone came up a few times. The rearrangement links TRBV2 to TRBJ2-7; a possible D gene is TRBD2 (5 bases). V was pared by 6 bases and J by 3 bases, with 12 bases between. The CDR3 length is 13 residues. Germline loops: CDR1 SNHLY, CDR2 FYNNEI. The CDR3 region has the DNA TGTGCCAGCAGGGATGGGAGTATCTACGAGCAGTACTTC. Translation gives CASRDGSIYEQYF.

The chain employs TRBV10-3 and TRBJ1-2; 7 bases align to TRBD1. This CDR3 is 16 amino acids long. The J segment lost 8 bases and the V segment lost 3 bases, leaving 15 bases of the junction unmatched. Looked up from germline, CDR1 is ENHRY and CDR2 is SYGVKD. The CDR3 is CAISERPGVTGWGYTF. CDR3 bases: TGTGCCATCAGTGAAAGGCCGGGGGTGACAGGGTGGGGCTACACCTTC.

The V call is TRBV27, the J call TRBJ2-3; TRBD2 is a possible D gene (7 bases). This CDR3 comprises 17 residues. V was trimmed by 7 bases and J by 1 base, leaving 21 bases between them. CDR1 MNHEY and CDR2 SMNVEV come from the germline V gene (reference sequence). CDR3 sequence reads: CASTPWGGQVGTDTQYF. In DNA, the CDR3 is TGTGCCAGCACTCCCTGGGGGGGGCAGGTGGGCACAGATACGCAGTATTTT.

The chain has TRBV7-2 and TRBJ2-1, with TRBD1 as a possible D gene (6 bases). Germline assignment: CDR1 SGHTA and CDR2 FQGNSA. The length of the CDR3 is 16 residues. V lost 5 bases to trimming and J lost 0 bases, with 14 bases between them. The CDR3 coding sequence is TGTGCCAGCAGCATCGACAGGACTTTCTCCTACAATGAGCAGTTCTTC. Encoded protein: CASSIDRTFSYNEQFF.

CDR3 residues: CAWSTPGQKLSGANVLTF. The CDR3 nucleotides are TGTGCCTGGAGTACCCCGGGACAGAAACTCTCTGGGGCCAACGTCCTGACTTTC. The chain employs TRBV30 and TRBJ2-6; TRBD1 matches 7 bases. The length of the CDR3 is 18 residues. CDR1 GTSNPN and CDR2 SVGIG come from the germline V gene (reference sequence). Trimming at V came to 2 bases and at J to 0 bases, leaving 10 bases not matched to a gene.

The gene calls are TRBV19 and TRBJ2-1; 11 nucleotides align to TRBD2. Germline CDR1 and CDR2: LNHDA and SQIVND (reference sequence). The length of the CDR3 is 17 residues. J lost 7 bases, V lost 6 bases, and 14 bases had no gene match. The CDR3 spells CASSATGTSGGGNEQFF. The CDR3 nucleotides are TGTGCCAGTAGCGCTACCGGGACTAGCGGAGGGGGAAATGAGCAGTTCTTC.

The chain couples TRBV5-4 to TRBJ1-5; tentatively, D is TRBD1 (5 bases). The CDR3 is made up of 16 amino acids. V was shortened by 2 bases and J by 1 base, with 13 bases between the two germline ends. Per germline, CDR1 SGHNT and CDR2 YYREEE (reference sequence). The DNA for the CDR3 is TGTGCCAGCAGCTTAGTAAGACAGACGAGCAATCAGCCCCAGCATTTT. Residues: CASSLVRQTSNQPQHF.

V and J are TRBV2 and TRBJ1-1; tentatively, D is TRBD1 (5 bases). This CDR3 is 13 amino acids long. Germline V gene lookup returns CDR1 SNHLY and CDR2 FYNNEI. V was shortened by 5 bases and J by 4 bases, with 11 bases between the two germline ends. The CDR3 protein is CASSLMGPTEAFF. CDR3 sequence (DNA): TGTGCCAGCAGTCTTATGGGGCCCACTGAAGCTTTCTTT.

The J gene is TRBJ2-7, the V gene TRBV10-3; D is perhaps TRBD2 (7 bases). Germline-derived CDR1 and CDR2 are ENHRY and SYGVKD. The germline V and J ends were trimmed by 6 bases and 5 bases, with 14 bases remaining between them. The CDR3 covers 13 residues. The CDR3 region has the DNA TGTGCCATCAGGAACGGGGGGCTCGACGAGCAGTACTTC. Translated: CAIRNGGLDEQYF.

The chain couples TRBV15 to TRBJ2-3, with 12 bases fitting TRBD2. CDR3 size: 16 residues. Germline V CDR1 and CDR2: LNHNV, YYDKDF (reference sequence). The trim removed 6 bases at V and 7 bases at J, leaving 11 bases unmatched. CDR3 region: CATSRDPSGRANTQYF. The CDR3 DNA reads as TGTGCCACCAGTCGCGATCCTAGCGGGAGGGCAAATACGCAGTATTTT.

This clone was picked up one time. The chain joins TRBV9 to TRBJ2-1; D uncertain. Deletions cut 0 bases from V and 3 bases from J, with 13 bases between. The germline gives CDR1 SGDLS, CDR2 YYNGEE. The CDR3 sequence is 16 residues long. CDR3 protein: CASSVEELLDYNEQFF. The CDR3 nucleotides read TGTGCCAGCAGCGTAGAAGAACTACTGGACTACAATGAGCAGTTCTTC.

The genes are TRBV5-1 and TRBJ2-2; TRBD1 matches 12 bases. The V gene's germline CDR1 is SGHRS and CDR2 YFSETQ. The V and J ends lost 4 bases and 7 bases, in that order; junction bases with no gene match: 8. The CDR3 length is 16 residues. The CDR3 sequence is CASSKGQGALNGELFF. The DNA for the CDR3 is TGCGCCAGCAGCAAGGGACAGGGGGCGCTTAACGGGGAGCTGTTTTTT.

The chain uses TRBV28 and TRBJ2-7, with D maybe TRBD1 (6 bases). The CDR3 has 12 residues. Germline loops: CDR1 MDHEN, CDR2 SYDVKM. Trimming left V 7 bases short and J 4 bases short, with 11 bases between. The CDR3 sequence is CASKGDTYEQYF. CDR3 DNA sequence: TGTGCCAGCAAGGGGGACACTTACGAGCAGTACTTC.

This clone was detected once. V and J are TRBV6-1 and TRBJ1-2, with D maybe TRBD1 (6 bases). Trimming left V 3 bases short and J 8 bases short, with 22 bases between. From germline, CDR1 is MNHNS and CDR2 SASEGT. The CDR3 is 16 residues long. CDR3 sequence reads: CASSERGTGRAEGYTF. The CDR3 DNA reads as TGTGCCAGCAGTGAGCGGGGAACAGGGAGGGCAGAAGGCTACACCTTC.

The V gene is TRBV29-1, the J gene TRBJ1-5; the D gene is possibly TRBD1 (6 bases). Germline CDR1 is SQVTM and CDR2 is ANQGSEA. The CDR3 is made up of 14 amino acids. Trimming cost V 6 bases and J 4 bases, with 16 bases left between them. The CDR3 coding sequence is TGCAGCGTCGCGAAGGGAGGGGGTAATCAGCCCCAGCATTTT. Its translation: CSVAKGGGNQPQHF.

This clone came up once. The V and J genes are TRBV7-9 and TRBJ1-2, with 11 bases that match TRBD1. The CDR3 sequence is 14 residues long. In germline, CDR1 is SEHNR, CDR2 FQNEAQ (reference sequence). Trimming took 7 bases from V and 9 from J; bases not matched to a gene: 10. CDR3 amino acids: CASNVDGTGGSYTF. As DNA, the CDR3 is TGTGCCAGCAACGTGGATGGGACAGGGGGTAGCTACACCTTC.

The chain joins TRBV7-3 to TRBJ2-5; TRBD1 matches at 9 bases. The CDR3 covers 17 residues. V shed 3 bases, J shed 4 bases, and the junction held 12 bases outside the gene matches. In germline, CDR1 is SGHTA, CDR2 FQGTGA. The CDR3 loop reads CASSFPELQGAGETQYF. The CDR3 nucleotides read TGTGCCAGCAGCTTTCCGGAATTACAGGGGGCCGGAGAGACCCAGTACTTC.

The genes are TRBV7-3 and TRBJ1-4; D may be TRBD1 (5 bases). This CDR3 is built from 13 residues. V was shortened by 5 bases and J by 4 bases, with 8 bases between the two germline ends. The germline CDR1 and CDR2 sequences are SGHTA and FQGTGA. CDR3 sequence (DNA): TGTGCCAGCAGCAGGGACTATAATGAAAAACTGTTTTTT. It yields the protein CASSRDYNEKLFF.

This chain uses TRBV6-5 with TRBJ2-5; no firm D call. Germline V gene lookup returns CDR1 MNHEY and CDR2 SVGAGI. CDR3 length: 12 amino acids. Trimming cost V 6 bases and J 5 bases, with 10 bases left between them. The CDR3 region is CASSLRGETQYF. The CDR3 DNA is TGTGCCAGCAGCCTACGTGGTGAGACCCAGTACTTC.

This chain uses TRBV7-2 with TRBJ2-3, with 11 positions matching TRBD2. CDR3 length: 16 amino acids. From germline, CDR1 is SGHTA and CDR2 FQGNSA. Trimming removed 5 bases from V and 4 bases from J; junction bases left unmatched: 8. The CDR3 spells CASSPLSGRASDTQYF. The CDR3 nucleotides are TGTGCCAGCAGCCCCCTTAGCGGGAGGGCCTCAGATACGCAGTATTTT.

CDR3 sequence: CASSLANREETQYF. DNA of the CDR3: TGCGCCAGCAGCTTGGCCAACAGAGAAGAGACCCAGTACTTC. V and J are TRBV5-1 and TRBJ2-5; no clear D gene. V shed 0 bases and J shed 3 bases, with 9 bases lying between them. This CDR3 is built from 14 residues. Germline V gene lookup returns CDR1 SGHRS and CDR2 YFSETQ.

The genes are TRBV5-1 and TRBJ1-1; D possibly corresponds to TRBD1 (5 bases). V was pared by 4 bases and J by 1 base, with 8 bases between. The CDR3 runs to 13 residues. CDR1 is SGHRS, CDR2 YFSETQ, per germline. CDR3 region: CASSPRENTEAFF. Here the CDR3 DNA reads TGCGCCAGCAGCCCCAGGGAGAACACTGAAGCTTTCTTT.

The chain employs TRBV9 and TRBJ2-4; 8 bases line up with TRBD2. Trimming at V came to 0 bases and at J to 9 bases, leaving 11 bases not matched to a gene. The germline V gene has CDR1 SGDLS and CDR2 YYNGEE. The CDR3 is made up of 16 amino acids. Here the CDR3 DNA reads TGTGCCAGCAGCGTAGAGGGGAGCGGGAGTCCGGGCATTCAGTACTTC. Its translation: CASSVEGSGSPGIQYF. The variable domain in full, with the rest retrieved from reference TRBV9 and TRBJ2-4, is DSGVTQTPKHLITATGQRVTLRCSPRSGDLSVYWYQQSLDQGLQFLIQYYNGEERAKGNILERFSAQQFPDLHSELNLSSLELGDSALYFCASSVEGSGSPGIQYFGAGTRLSVL.

This chain joins TRBV20-1 and TRBJ2-7; D perhaps matches TRBD2 (6 bases). Germline CDR1 DFQATT, CDR2 SNEGSKA (reference sequence). V was cut by 7 bases and J by 3 bases, with 10 bases left in between. This CDR3 region has 11 residues. DNA of the CDR3: TGCAGTGGCGGAGGGCTCTACGAGCAGTACTTC. It is translated as CSGGGLYEQYF.

The chain is built from TRBV29-1 and TRBJ2-3, with 16 bases that match TRBD2. Trimming removed 7 bases from V and 11 bases from J; junction bases left unmatched: 6. This CDR3 spans 13 amino acids. Per germline, CDR1 SQVTM and CDR2 ANQGSEA. CDR3 residues: CSDGTSGRAEQYF. As DNA, the CDR3 is TGCAGCGACGGGACTAGCGGGAGGGCTGAGCAGTATTTT.

The CDR3 loop is CASSRTSVSTDTQYF. CDR3 nucleotide sequence: TGTGCCAGCAGCCGGACTAGCGTTAGCACAGATACGCAGTATTTT. This chain links TRBV5-8 with TRBJ2-3, with 9 nucleotides matching TRBD2. V shed 4 bases, J shed 0 bases, and the junction held 3 bases outside the gene matches. The CDR3 spans 15 residues. CDR1 is SGHTS and CDR2 is YDEGEE in the germline V gene.

The gene calls are TRBV4-3 and TRBJ2-4; tentative D call: TRBD2 (5 bases). CDR3 length equals 17 residues. Trimming removed 0 bases from V and 7 bases from J, with 19 bases in between. Germline CDR1 LGHNA, CDR2 YSLEER. The CDR3 sequence is CASSQDEKRTVGNIQYF. The CDR3 nucleotides are TGCGCCAGCAGCCAAGATGAGAAGCGGACCGTGGGTAACATTCAGTACTTC.